Each of the 29 T cell receptor beta chains below was sequenced from the same sample in a study of blood T cells in healthy people across ages. Sample-barcoded 5' priming and a J-beta primer mix drove a second PCR of 7 to 11 cycles. TCRdb analysed the 5' RACE reads with MiXCR anew, one entry per CDR3 protein. The repertoire holds over 600,000 distinct CDR3 sequences, about 56% seen once, with 25% to 30% in the top ten. The sequencing sample was made of blood. These receptors were collected from a man in his forties or fifties in good health.

There are a few counts of this clonotype. The chain uses TRBV25-1 and TRBJ1-4; D gene unclear. The CDR3 extends over 14 amino acids. The germline V and J ends were trimmed by 2 bases and 8 bases, with 12 bases remaining between them. Germline CDR1 is MGHDK and CDR2 is SYGVNS. The CDR3 DNA is TGTGCCAGCAGTGAAAATTTAGAACAGGAAAAACTGTTTTTT. Translation gives CASSENLEQEKLFF.

The chain couples TRBV28 to TRBJ2-7, with 12 bases lining up with TRBD1. The CDR3 spans 15 residues. The V gene's germline CDR1 is MDHEN and CDR2 SYDVKM. With 10 bases clipped from V and 5 bases from J, the junction kept 12 bases outside the gene matches. CDR3 nucleotide sequence: TGTGCCACTCTGGAGGGGACAGGGGGCTGGAACGAGCAGTACTTC. As protein: CATLEGTGGWNEQYF. Using reference TRBV28 and TRBJ2-7 for the parts outside the CDR3, the full variable domain is DVKVTQSSRYLVKRTGEKVFLECVQDMDHENMFWYRQDPGLGLRLIYFSYDVKMKEKGDIPEGYSVSREKKERFSLILESASTNQTSMYLCATLEGTGGWNEQYFGPGTRLTVT.

This clonotype was found once. This chain links TRBV28 with TRBJ2-7; 7 bases fit TRBD2. The CDR3 consists of 14 residues. The germline V gene encodes CDR1 MDHEN and CDR2 SYDVKM. With 6 bases clipped from V and 10 bases from J, the junction kept 15 bases outside the gene matches. In DNA form, the CDR3 reads TGTGCCAGCAGGCCGGTGGTGGCGGGGAGGGGCCAGTACTTC. Translated, it gives CASRPVVAGRGQYF. Full variable domain (missing parts from reference TRBV28 and TRBJ2-7): DVKVTQSSRYLVKRTGEKVFLECVQDMDHENMFWYRQDPGLGLRLIYFSYDVKMKEKGDIPEGYSVSREKKERFSLILESASTNQTSMYLCASRPVVAGRGQYFGPGTRLTVT.

The chain combines TRBV3-1 with TRBJ2-6; possibly TRBD1 for D (6 bases). This CDR3 is built from 16 residues. Germline V gene data show CDR1 as LGHDT and CDR2 as YNNKEL (reference sequence). V gave up 4 bases and J gave up 3 bases, with 13 bases separating them. This CDR3 reads CASSPLPRGGANVLTF. DNA of the CDR3: TGTGCCAGCAGCCCCTTGCCCAGGGGTGGGGCCAACGTCCTGACTTTC.

The rearrangement links TRBV27 to TRBJ2-1; D is unresolved. The CDR3 length is 14 residues. CDR1 MNHEY and CDR2 SMNVEV come from the germline V gene (reference sequence). The V gene lost 10 bases and the J gene lost 4 bases, with 17 bases spanning the gap. The CDR3 nucleotides are TGTGCCACTAAGGCGGAGACCACATACAATGAGCAGTTCTTC. Translation gives CATKAETTYNEQFF.

This sequence joins TRBV3-1 and TRBJ2-7; 10 bases match TRBD2. From germline, CDR1 is LGHDT and CDR2 YNNKEL (reference sequence). The trim removed 3 bases at V and 4 bases at J, leaving 15 bases unmatched. The CDR3 has 18 residues. This CDR3 reads CASSHGPSGSSFRYEQYF. In DNA form, the CDR3 reads TGTGCCAGCAGCCACGGACCTAGCGGGAGTTCATTTCGGTACGAGCAGTACTTC.

This chain connects TRBV9 to TRBJ2-7; D possibly corresponds to TRBD1 (6 bases). Per the germline V gene, CDR1 is SGDLS and CDR2 is YYNGEE. Between the trimmed V and J ends, which lost 0 bases and 1 base, there was a span of 11 bases. The CDR3 runs to 15 residues. The chain's CDR3 is CASSVEQGGSYEQYF. The CDR3 DNA reads as TGTGCCAGCAGCGTAGAACAGGGTGGGTCCTACGAGCAGTACTTC.

The chain couples TRBV7-8 to TRBJ2-7; weak D call: TRBD2 (5 bases). This CDR3 has 14 residues. Germline lookup yields CDR1 SGHVS and CDR2 FQNEAQ. With 5 bases removed from V and 2 bases from J, the gap between germline ends came to 13 bases. CDR3 in DNA: TGTGCCAGCAGCCCTCCTTTGCGGGCCTACGAGCAGTACTTC. This encodes CASSPPLRAYEQYF.

This sequence joins TRBV7-3 and TRBJ2-3; the match to TRBD2 covers 7 bases. J was trimmed by 6 bases and V by 5 bases; bases with no gene match: 5. Germline-derived CDR1 and CDR2 are SGHTA and FQGTGA. The CDR3 runs to 13 residues. The CDR3 bases are TGTGCCAGCAGCGTACTAGCGTCTGATACGCAGTATTTT. The encoded protein is CASSVLASDTQYF.

V and J are TRBV27 and TRBJ1-1; D is perhaps TRBD1 (5 bases). Trimming removed 1 base from V and 2 bases from J, with 11 bases in between. Germline V CDR1 and CDR2: MNHEY, SMNVEV (reference sequence). The CDR3 sequence is 15 residues long. The CDR3 nucleotides are TGTGCCAGCAGTTTATTTGAGGGGTTAAACACTGAAGCTTTCTTT. It is translated as CASSLFEGLNTEAFF.

This clonotype was observed at least ten times. This sequence joins TRBV25-1 and TRBJ2-1; D uncertain. In germline, CDR1 is MGHDK, CDR2 SYGVNS. Trimming cost V 1 base and J 7 bases, with 8 bases left between them. CDR3 size: 13 residues. The CDR3 reads CASSESPKNEQFF. The CDR3 DNA sequence: TGTGCCAGCAGTGAATCCCCTAAAAATGAGCAGTTCTTC.

In its sample, this clonotype was seen a few times. The CDR3 sequence: CASSQGATLNEQFF. In DNA form, the CDR3 reads TGCGCCAGCAGCCAAGGGGCGACTCTGAATGAGCAGTTCTTC. This chain uses TRBV4-1 with TRBJ2-1, with unresolved D. This CDR3 has 14 residues. V gave up 1 base and J gave up 7 bases, with 11 bases separating them. Germline CDR1 is MGHRA and CDR2 is YSYEKL.

The genes are TRBV11-3 and TRBJ2-5, with 13 bases lining up with TRBD2. The end of the DNA is better explained by TRBJ2-7, so the J call may be wrong. The CDR3 spans 14 residues. Germline assignment: CDR1 SGHNT and CDR2 YENEEA. The CDR3 sequence: CASSKGLAGDEQYF. In nucleotides, the CDR3 is TGTGCCAGCAGCAAAGGACTAGCGGGAGACGAGCAGTACTTC.

J is TRBJ2-1 and V is TRBV25-1; tentatively, D is TRBD2 (5 bases). Germline V gene lookup returns CDR1 MGHDK and CDR2 SYGVNS. V was shortened by 6 bases and J by 13 bases, with 22 bases between the two germline ends. The CDR3 is 14 residues long. The CDR3 DNA follows: TGTGCCAGCAGAGCCGGGATCGGAGGCGAGACCCAGTTCTTC. Amino acids: CASRAGIGGETQFF.

Note on this clonotype: As the CDR3 is not closed by the conserved phenylalanine or tryptophan, this likely results from a read error. The V call is TRBV29-1, the J call TRBJ2-3, with 8 bases identical to TRBD1. Germline lookup yields CDR1 SQVTM and CDR2 ANQGSEA. After removal of 7 bases from V and 5 bases from J, the junction contained 8 bases not matched to a gene. CDR3 length: 13 amino acids. The CDR3 region is CSGNQGAQDTQYL. CDR3 nucleotide sequence: TGCAGCGGAAACCAGGGGGCGCAAGATACGCAGTATCTT.

The J gene is TRBJ2-2, the V gene TRBV27; possibly TRBD1 for D (5 bases). The germline CDR1 and CDR2 sequences are MNHEY and SMNVEV (reference sequence). Trimming removed 1 base at V and 7 bases at J, with 13 bases between. This CDR3 region has 15 residues. The CDR3 DNA reads TGTGCCAGCAGTTTATACAGGCCCCAAGGCGGGGAGCTGTTTTTT. Residues: CASSLYRPQGGELFF.

In its sample, this clonotype was seen a few times. The gene calls are TRBV7-2 and TRBJ1-2, with D hard to call. There are 15 residues in the CDR3. The germline V gene encodes CDR1 SGHTA and CDR2 FQGNSA. V dropped 5 bases and J dropped 2 bases, with 15 bases sitting between them. The CDR3 sequence: CASSPDGSENYGYTF. Here the CDR3 DNA reads TGTGCCAGCAGCCCCGATGGGTCCGAAAACTATGGCTACACCTTC.

This chain uses TRBV6-2 or TRBV6-3 with TRBJ1-5; perhaps TRBD1 as D (6 bases). The ends were cut back, 2 bases at V and 5 bases at J, with 13 bases in the middle. The CDR3 is made up of 15 amino acids. Germline-derived CDR1 and CDR2 are MNHEY and SVGEGT. As DNA, the CDR3 is TGTGCCAGCAGTTACGCGGGGGGCACACATCAGCCCCAGCATTTT. The encoded protein is CASSYAGGTHQPQHF.

The chain joins TRBV7-2 to TRBJ2-7; maybe TRBD1 (5 bases). The V gene's germline CDR1 is SGHTA and CDR2 FQGNSA. Trimming stripped 6 bases from V and 0 bases from J, with 15 bases between. This CDR3 is built from 15 residues. The DNA of the CDR3 is TGTGCCAGCAGTACCGACAGTAGTCTCTCCTACGAGCAGTACTTC. Translation gives CASSTDSSLSYEQYF.

The chain employs TRBV10-3 and TRBJ2-5; 7 bases align to TRBD1. The germline V gene encodes CDR1 ENHRY and CDR2 SYGVKD. J was trimmed by 2 bases and V by 10 bases; bases with no gene match: 7. The CDR3 is 13 amino acids. The CDR3 loop is CANGPGQQETQYF. CDR3 sequence (DNA): TGTGCCAATGGACCGGGACAGCAAGAGACCCAGTACTTC.

The CDR3 is CASRRGGMNTEAFF. CDR3 nucleotide sequence: TGTGCCAGCAGGCGGGGAGGGATGAACACTGAAGCTTTCTTT. This chain links TRBV28 with TRBJ1-1, with D uncertain. This CDR3 region has 14 residues. CDR1 is MDHEN, CDR2 SYDVKM, per germline. V was cut by 6 bases and J by 0 bases, with 11 bases left in between.

There are a few counts of this clonotype. The chain links TRBV20-1 to TRBJ1-2; 7 bases match TRBD1. The CDR3 covers 11 residues. V shed 6 bases and J 8 bases; nucleotides not matched to a gene: 6. CDR1 is DFQATT, CDR2 SNEGSKA, per germline (reference sequence). This CDR3 reads CSAGGGVGYTF. DNA for the CDR3: TGCAGTGCCGGAGGGGGCGTCGGCTACACCTTC.

The V gene is TRBV6-2 or TRBV6-3, the J gene TRBJ2-7; D may correspond to TRBD1 or TRBD2 (5 bases each). CDR3 length: 14 residues. Trimming shortened V by 7 bases and J by 1 base, and 14 bases separated the two germline ends. Germline CDR1 MNHEY, CDR2 SVGEGT. CDR3 in amino acids: CASKLGRVSYEQYF. The CDR3 region has the DNA TGTGCCAGCAAACTGGGACGGGTATCCTACGAGCAGTACTTC.

The J gene is TRBJ2-2, the V gene TRBV9; maybe TRBD1 (6 bases). This CDR3 is built from 15 residues. V shed 6 bases and J shed 0 bases, with 12 bases lying between them. Germline CDR1 is SGDLS and CDR2 is YYNGEE. In DNA, the CDR3 is TGTGCCAGCACCTCCGGGACATCGAACACCGGGGAGCTGTTTTTT. This sequence encodes CASTSGTSNTGELFF.

This chain uses TRBV7-2 with TRBJ2-3, with D perhaps being TRBD1 or TRBD2 (5 bases each). This CDR3 spans 15 amino acids. V was shortened by 5 bases and J by 6 bases, with 18 bases between the two germline ends. Germline CDR1 and CDR2: SGHTA and FQGNSA. The CDR3 coding sequence is TGTGCCAGCAGCCGGACTGGGGGAATCGGGGATACGCAGTATTTT. Translation gives CASSRTGGIGDTQYF.

The chain employs TRBV6-5 and TRBJ2-5; possible D gene TRBD2, 6 bases. CDR3 length: 15 residues. The germline V gene has CDR1 MNHEY and CDR2 SVGAGI. The V end was cut by 5 bases, the J end by 4 bases, with 17 bases between. The CDR3 is CASSLRRDSRETQYF. The CDR3 nucleotides are TGTGCCAGCAGTCTCCGCCGGGACTCACGAGAGACCCAGTACTTC.

The V call is TRBV27, the J call TRBJ2-7; 7 nucleotides align to TRBD2. The CDR3 covers 14 residues. CDR1 and CDR2 (germline): MNHEY, SMNVEV (reference sequence). Germline trimming cut 4 bases from V and 6 bases from J; bases unmatched to any gene: 9. The CDR3 region is CASSSHFTGGEQYF. CDR3 nucleotide sequence: TGTGCCAGCAGTTCCCACTTTACGGGGGGCGAGCAGTACTTC.

This clonotype was detected a few times. The V gene is TRBV7-9, the J gene TRBJ2-5, with TRBD2 matching over 9 bases. The J call is in doubt because the DNA end fits TRBJ2-7 better. In germline, CDR1 is SEHNR, CDR2 FQNEAQ (reference sequence). The CDR3 is 14 residues long. In DNA form, the CDR3 reads TGTGCCAGCAGCTTAGGGACTAGCGTAGCCGAGCAGTACTTC. It encodes CASSLGTSVAEQYF.

This clonotype occurred a few times. The chain couples TRBV7-9 to TRBJ1-2, with a weak D call TRBD1 (5 bases). This CDR3 comprises 14 residues. Germline V lookup: CDR1 SEHNR, CDR2 FQNEAQ (reference sequence). The germline V and J ends were trimmed by 5 bases and 4 bases, with 14 bases remaining between them. The CDR3 loop is CASSRTTESYGYTF. The CDR3 coding sequence is TGTGCCAGCAGCAGAACGACAGAGAGCTATGGCTACACCTTC.